One sample yielded the 18 T cell receptor beta chains listed below, sequenced in a study of blood T cell repertoires in COVID-19. Using immunoSEQ multiplex PCR, the repertoire was profiled, and TCRdb retains in-frame clones only, with some absent. The table includes about 170,000 clones, approximately 84% detected once. The sequenced sample consisted of PBMCs or T cells enriched from blood (not recorded which). The receptors were sampled from a man in his fifties who had recovered from COVID-19.

Only a few counts were recorded for this clone. This chain uses TRBV27 with TRBJ1-2, with 9 bases lining up with TRBD1. Germline CDR1 MNHEY, CDR2 SMNVEV (reference sequence). This CDR3 spans 16 amino acids. V lost 4 bases, J lost 6 bases, and 12 bases stayed unmatched. The CDR3 DNA is TGTGCCAGCAGTTCCACGATCTCCGGGACAGGGAATGGCTACACCTTC. Amino acids: CASSSTISGTGNGYTF.

The chain employs TRBV12-3 or TRBV12-4 and TRBJ2-5, with TRBD2 matching over 8 bases. V was clipped by 7 bases and J by 3 bases; unmatched bases: 1. The CDR3 is 12 amino acids. CDR3 sequence reads: CASTGGEETQYF. The CDR3 nucleotides read TGTGCCAGCACCGGGGGGGAAGAGACCCAGTACTTC.

V gene TRBV9 combines with J gene TRBJ2-1; perhaps TRBD1 as D (6 bases). This CDR3 has 13 residues. Germline-derived CDR1 and CDR2 are SGDLS and YYNGEE. The V end lost 3 bases, the J end lost 15 bases, and 19 bases lay between the germline ends. CDR3 in amino acids: CASSASGTQFLFF. CDR3 DNA: TGTGCCAGCAGCGCCTCCGGGACACAGTTTCTGTTCTTC.

This clone was found once. For the CDR3, the DNA is TGTGCCAGCAGTGAAGACAGGGCGTCCTCACGGGGCTACACCTTC. The encoded protein is CASSEDRASSRGYTF. The chain has TRBV6-1 and TRBJ1-2, with a tentative D call TRBD1 (6 bases). The germline V gene has CDR1 MNHNS and CDR2 SASEGT. The CDR3 has 15 residues. Trimming removed 1 base at V and 8 bases at J, with 17 bases between.

This clone was picked up a small number of times. In DNA form, the CDR3 reads TGTGCCAGCAGCCCCCCCAAGAACACTGAAGCTTTCTTT. This sequence encodes CASSPPKNTEAFF. The chain recombines TRBV6-5 with TRBJ1-1; D ambiguous. The CDR3 spans 13 residues. V was trimmed by 6 bases and J by 1 base, leaving 9 bases between them. Germline V gives CDR1 MNHEY, CDR2 SVGAGI.

V usage is TRBV5-4 and J usage is TRBJ1-1, with TRBD1 matching 12 bases. This CDR3 has 13 residues. Germline CDR1 reads SGHNT; CDR2 reads YYREEE (reference sequence). The ends lost 4 bases at V and 12 bases at J; junction bases unmatched: 7. The CDR3 here is CASSAGQGALSFF. For the CDR3, the DNA is TGTGCCAGCAGCGCGGGACAGGGGGCGTTATCTTTCTTT.

The gene calls are TRBV4-2 and TRBJ2-5; TRBD2 aligns across 9 bases. CDR1 LGHNA and CDR2 YNFKEQ come from the germline V gene. The CDR3 loop spans 15 amino acids. After removal of 3 bases from V and 5 bases from J, the junction contained 7 bases not matched to a gene. CDR3 bases: TGTGCCAGCAGCCATCTCCTAGCGGGGCAGGAGACCCAGTACTTC. Protein sequence: CASSHLLAGQETQYF.

The chain combines TRBV7-2 with TRBJ1-6; 9 positions agree with TRBD1. The CDR3 runs to 14 residues. Germline assignment: CDR1 SGHTA and CDR2 FQGNSA. Losses at the gene ends were 4 bases for V and 9 bases for J; bases not matched to a gene: 4. For the CDR3, the DNA is TGTGCCAGCAGCTCTGACAGGGGGAGTTCACCCCTCCACTTT. Amino acids: CASSSDRGSSPLHF.

This clone was detected only a few times. The V call is TRBV6-2 or TRBV6-3, the J call TRBJ2-3, with D hard to call. With 6 bases removed from V and 0 bases from J, the gap between germline ends came to 7 bases. The germline CDR1 and CDR2 sequences are MNHEY and SVGEGT. The CDR3 loop spans 13 amino acids. The CDR3 nucleotides read TGTGCCAGCAGCCGCGTTAGCACAGATACGCAGTATTTT. This encodes CASSRVSTDTQYF.

The chain links TRBV7-6 to TRBJ1-2; D gene ambiguous. Germline CDR1 SGHVS, CDR2 FNYEAQ. V gave up 1 base and J gave up 11 bases, with 26 bases separating them. The CDR3 loop spans 17 amino acids. The CDR3 nucleotides read TGTGCCAGCAGCTTAGAGGCCGGAGGCGGTCGTGACACGCCTTACACCTTC. This translates into CASSLEAGGGRDTPYTF.

By frequency in the sample, this clone is medium-sized. The V gene is TRBV23-1, the J gene TRBJ1-2, with 11 bases matching TRBD1. TRBV23-1 is assigned to the ORF class and has an uncertain function. The CDR3 is 16 amino acids. V was pared by 0 bases and J by 6 bases, with 6 bases of the junction left unmatched. CDR3 nucleotide sequence: TGCGCCAGCAGTCAATCCTGGGACAGGGGGAAGAATGGCTACACCTTC. It is translated as CASSQSWDRGKNGYTF.

This clone came up once. This chain connects TRBV14 to TRBJ1-2, with 8 positions matching TRBD1. Per the germline V gene, CDR1 is SGHDN and CDR2 is FVKESK. There are 13 residues in the CDR3. The V gene end was trimmed by 4 bases and the J gene end by 7 bases; junction bases not matched to a gene: 5. Here the CDR3 DNA reads TGTGCCAGCAGCCCGACAGGGGCGGGTGGCTACACCTTC. This codes for CASSPTGAGGYTF.

The chain links TRBV6-5 to TRBJ2-1, with TRBD2 matching 9 bases. The germline CDR1 and CDR2 sequences are MNHEY and SVGAGI. Germline trimming cut 6 bases from V and 9 bases from J; bases unmatched to any gene: 9. CDR3 length: 14 residues. In nucleotides, the CDR3 is TGTGCCAGCAGCGCCCGGGCGGGGGGGAGTGAGCAGTTCTTC. Its protein is CASSARAGGSEQFF.

The chain couples TRBV6-5 to TRBJ2-7; TRBD1 matches at 7 bases. Germline V gives CDR1 MNHEY, CDR2 SVGAGI. The CDR3 has 12 residues. V was pared by 6 bases and J by 5 bases, with 4 bases of the junction left unmatched. The CDR3 region has the DNA TGTGCCAGCAGAGACAGGGCCCACGAGCAGTACTTC. Translated, it gives CASRDRAHEQYF.

This sequence joins TRBV4-1 and TRBJ1-5, with 7 bases lining up with TRBD1. This CDR3 has 16 amino acids. With 3 bases clipped from V and 7 bases from J, the junction kept 12 bases outside the gene matches. Germline lookup yields CDR1 MGHRA and CDR2 YSYEKL. CDR3 amino acids: CASSQNRGQVGQPQHF. CDR3 nucleotides: TGCGCCAGCAGCCAGAATAGGGGGCAGGTTGGGCAGCCCCAGCATTTT.

The rearrangement uses TRBV6-1 and TRBJ2-3; 9 positions agree with TRBD2. V lost 4 bases and J lost 0; bases outside the gene matches: 5. CDR3 length: 16 amino acids. Germline V gene data show CDR1 as MNHNS and CDR2 as SASEGT. The CDR3 DNA reads TGTGCCAGCAGTGTGGGGCTAGCGGGGAGCACAGATACGCAGTATTTT. The encoded protein is CASSVGLAGSTDTQYF.

The chain carries TRBV9 and TRBJ2-4; 7 bases are a match to TRBD1. J lost 4 bases, V lost 4 bases, and 14 bases had no gene match. CDR1 and CDR2 (germline): SGDLS, YYNGEE. CDR3 length equals 17 residues. The CDR3 region has the DNA TGTGCCAGCAGCCCGCTACCTAGGACAGGACAAAAAAACATTCAGTACTTC. This gives the protein CASSPLPRTGQKNIQYF.

This clone was picked up one time. The CDR3: CASNGVSTGGYQPQHF. DNA of the CDR3: TGTGCCAGCAACGGGGTCTCGACAGGGGGCTATCAGCCCCAGCATTTT. This chain connects TRBV2 to TRBJ1-5, with 10 nucleotides matching TRBD1. The CDR3 runs to 16 residues. Germline CDR1 is SNHLY and CDR2 is FYNNEI. The V and J ends lost 7 bases and 5 bases, in that order; junction bases with no gene match: 11.